The 6 T cell receptor beta chains reported below all come from one sample, sequenced in a study of beta chain features in type 1 diabetes. General study points: A moderate, significant TCRB CDR3 shortening appeared in type 1 diabetes across four CD4+ subsets.

No antigen is known for these receptors. cDNA synthesis used the whole RNA isolate, giving expressed TCRB sequences. Generated by immunoSEQ multiplex PCR, the TCRdb table keeps only in-frame clones and is missing some. Of fewer than 45,000 clones in the sample, 66% were seen once. The sequenced sample consisted of Tregs from blood. The receptors originated from a man aged 25-45 years with type 1 diabetes. Some clones in this sample may be carry-over from other donors' samples.

This clone was counted a few times. V and J are TRBV6-5 and TRBJ1-1; no reliable D call. Trimming took 6 bases from V and 7 from J, leaving 6 bases between them. The CDR3 contains 10 residues. Germline CDR1 and CDR2: MNHEY and SVGAGI. CDR3 nucleotides: TGTGCCAGCAGAAGCAATGAAGCTTTCTTT. It is translated as CASRSNEAFF.

This clone was seen a single time. V usage is TRBV5-4 and J usage is TRBJ2-1, with D tentatively TRBD2 (7 bases). CDR3 length equals 15 residues. V was clipped by 1 base and J by 4 bases, with 12 bases between them. The germline V gene encodes CDR1 SGHNT and CDR2 YYREEE (reference sequence). The CDR3 is CASSLFGGRYNEQFF. CDR3 DNA sequence: TGTGCCAGCAGCTTGTTCGGGGGGCGTTACAATGAGCAGTTCTTC.

This clone has a handful of counts. The rearrangement links TRBV7-9 to TRBJ2-3, with TRBD2 identical over 7 bases. Trimming removed 2 bases from V and 0 bases from J; junction bases left unmatched: 8. Germline CDR1 SEHNR, CDR2 FQNEAQ (reference sequence). The CDR3 extends over 17 amino acids. The DNA of the CDR3 is TGTGCCAGCAGCTTAACGCGGCTAGCGGAGAGCACAGATACGCAGTATTTT. Its translation: CASSLTRLAESTDTQYF.

This sequence joins TRBV25-1 and TRBJ1-3; TRBD1 agrees at 7 bases. V shed 8 bases, J shed 4 bases, and the junction held 8 bases outside the gene matches. The V gene's germline CDR1 is MGHDK and CDR2 SYGVNS. This CDR3 contains 14 residues. CDR3 amino acids: CASRGDSLGNTIYF. The CDR3 DNA reads as TGTGCCAGCCGCGGGGACAGCCTCGGAAACACCATATATTTT.

This chain connects TRBV5-6 to TRBJ1-4, with D possibly TRBD1 on 5 matching bases. CDR3 length equals 15 residues. Germline V gene lookup returns CDR1 SGHDT and CDR2 YYEEEE. Trimming left V 4 bases short and J 5 bases short, with 15 bases between. Written as DNA, the CDR3 is TGTGCCAGCAGCCCACCTGGGGCCGTAAATGAAAAACTGTTTTTT. It codes for CASSPPGAVNEKLFF. Full variable domain (remainder filled in from reference TRBV5-6 and TRBJ1-4): DAGVTQSPTHLIKTRGQQVTLRCSPKSGHDTVSWYQQALGQGPQFIFQYYEEEERQRGNFPDRFSGHQFPNYSSELNVNALLLGDSALYLCASSPPGAVNEKLFFGSGTQLSVL.

This sequence joins TRBV5-5 and TRBJ1-5; possibly TRBD1 for D (5 bases). The germline V gene encodes CDR1 SGHKS and CDR2 YYEKEE (reference sequence). The CDR3 loop spans 17 amino acids. V shed 9 bases and J shed 0 bases, with 22 bases lying between them. The CDR3, as DNA: TGTGCCAACCTTACTCGGGCAGGGCATTATAGCAATCAGCCCCAGCATTTT. This translates into CANLTRAGHYSNQPQHF.